The source of this T cell receptor beta chain is a study of blood T cell repertoires in COVID-19 (dated by TCRdb to 2018 to 2020). Background on the whole study: Collaborator samples came from the United States, Italy and Spain and covered acute and convalescent phases of COVID-19. The material from the prospective study consisted of cDNA or gDNA derived from T cells, B-cell-depleted T cells, or PBMCs. Deeply sampled blood TCRbeta repertoires from subjects exposed to, actively infected with, or recovered from COVID-19 were included in the dataset. The repertoires were released in a freely available public database meant as a resource for research on the immune response to SARS-CoV-2. Samples came from the ongoing ImmuneRACE study (first 160 participants) plus 1,254 subjects from 6 global collaborators. The sample metadata nearly always contained a de-identified subject ID, COVID-19 status, age in years and sex. Where available, HLA class I and class II types were obtained from metadata supplied by the sample provider rather than from assay-based typing. What the research found in general, with its limitations: The amount of clinical and demographic metadata varied by source and participant and was provided uncurated.

The immunoSEQ Assay, a bias-controlled multiplex PCR, was used to amplify TCRbeta CDR3 regions from genomic DNA. The study's own analysis went as follows. The number of nucleated cells in each sample was estimated from the amplification of reference gene primers within the assay. To quantify the absolute abundance of each unique TCRbeta CDR3 rearrangement, sequence reads were collapsed and filtered. For each sample, productive Simpson clonality was calculated as the square root of Simpson's diversity index across productive rearrangements. Held by TCRdb, this immuneACCESS table contains in-frame sequences only and omits some clones. Under half of the omission traces to an unresolved V gene where checked; the cause of the rest is unknown. V and J calls and clone size come straight from that table; D and trimming were deduced from the DNA. The sample contains a few hundred thousand clones, about 80% of them found a single time. Approximately 3.2% of the sample is held by the ten biggest clonotypes.

Whole blood was collected in K2EDTA tubes by collaborating institutions according to the institutions' own protocols. For TCRbeta analysis, collaborators shipped samples as frozen whole blood, isolated PBMCs, or DNA extracted from either of those sample types. On this clone: Its target antigen remains unknown. Base qualities were left out, and no much larger clone turns up one base away.

The CDR3 goes from the cysteine to the phenylalanine over 15 residues. CDR3 DNA only is kept here, 45 bases in frame from base 1. As encoded in the germline V gene (reference sequence), CDR1 is DFQATT while CDR2 is SNEGSKA. After removal of 3 bases from V and 6 bases from J, the junction retains 10 bases not matched to a gene. The receptor's source is a woman older than 75 with acute or convalescent COVID-19. In this chain, TRBV20-1 is recombined with TRBJ2-1, and TRBD2 matches 8 of the central bases. Sequencing input: peripheral blood. The CDR3 loop reads CSASFQRGNLNEQFF. In nucleotide form, the sequence is TGCAGTGCTAGTTTTCAGCGGGGGAACCTCAATGAGCAGTTCTTC.